The entry that follows covers one T cell receptor beta chain sequence. Its target antigen remains unknown. No qualities accompany the bases; no much larger clone lies one base away. This entry is derived from a study of human T cells and chemical hapten exposure (dated by TCRdb to the early 2020s). Background for the entire study: For sensitization, 2% DPC in acetone was applied to a roughly 2 cm by roughly 2 cm area of upper inner arm skin. Weekly therapeutic DPC doses were additionally applied to the scalp of patients throughout the roughly 22-week study period. Patch testing was done on the upper back using Finn chambers containing 0.01% DPC, and results were scored after 6 days according to International Contact Dermatitis Research Group standards. The mostly female patient cohort included alopecia areata with under or over 50% scalp involvement, alopecia totalis and alopecia universalis. Libraries were combined into a pool for sequencing, and differences in TCR yield between samples came mainly from small differences in library volumes within the pool. In alopecia patients, the study followed how the peripheral blood TCR repertoire changed in vivo over primary and secondary sensitization to diphenylcyclopropenone (DPC), a hapten. Blood was sampled from patients pre-sensitization (week 0) and at 2, 6 and about 24 weeks after DPC sensitization. For TCR sequencing, blood came from approximately 29 alopecia patients at anywhere from one to four time points (pre-sensitization, 2, 6 and 24 weeks).

The method behind the library was RACE. Instrument on record: NextSeq 500. Library preparation attached unique molecular identifiers to individual cDNA molecules for quantitative, reproducible TCR counting. From each blood RNA sample, both TCR alpha and TCR beta chains were sequenced. The paper's processing steps were these. A median of roughly 100,000 TCRs per sample was observed, with a range of 23,224 to 690,600. The Decombinator software suite was used to annotate the V, J and CDR3 of the TCR reads. For the PS versus PT1 abundance plots, all samples were subsampled to the same number of TCRs (28,000). TCRs were defined as expanded if absent before sensitization and observed at least eight times at the 2-week time point. The raw public reads went through TCRdb reprocessing: fastp at Q25, MiXCR clone calling, in-frame beta chains kept. When rows share a CDR3 protein, they turn into one entry using the most common DNA and genes. Here the V and J calls rest on TCRdb's processing, not on the authors' analysis. This sample holds 330,000 or so distinct CDR3 sequences; about 6% were observed only once. The leading ten clones occupy about 5.4% of the sample.

General findings and caveats noted by the study authors: A positive correlation was found between the number of PT1 expanded TCRs and patch test score, with significance reached at thresholds 8, 16 and 32 but not 4. Because all patients had alopecia, a presumed autoimmune disease, the immune response of the patients might differ from that of healthy individuals. No change with DPC sensitization was found in the number of TCRs above 1 in 1000 frequency, and no evidence of global repertoire structure alterations was found. Expanded TCRs formed significantly more large CDR3 similarity clusters than pre-sensitization or healthy control sets, consistent with antigen-driven responses. After repeated subsampling, changes were observed in the strength of the expansion versus patch-test correlation and in the threshold at which the correlation became significant.

What the time point label conveys for this sample: patch test 2, 6 weeks after DPC sensitization. The treatment or condition label on this specimen signifies: therapeutic diphenylcyclopropenone sensitization with weekly scalp DPC. Blood at each patch-test visit was drawn before the patch test was applied. Eligible patients were aged 18 to 70, diagnosed with alopecia, deemed suitable for DPC therapy, and excluded if pregnant. Unfractionated whole blood was collected in Tempus Blood RNA tubes, and total RNA was extracted from that blood. The receptor was derived from a woman younger than 35 with alopecia areata. Some clones in this sample may be carry-over from other donors' samples. Specimen: whole blood, collected in connection with sensitization to the hapten diphenylcyclopropenone (DPC).

The DNA is as follows: TGTGCCAGCAGTTCCTTGGCAGGCTATGGCTACACCTTC. It specifies CASSSLAGYGYTF. The V and J segments used are TRBV27 and TRBJ1-2, with an unclear D gene assignment. The germline V gene (reference sequence) specifies MNHEY as CDR1 and SMNVEV as CDR2. Including the terminal cysteine and phenylalanine, the CDR3 comprises 13 residues. The only DNA kept is the CDR3, 39 bases in frame from the first base. V sheds 4 bases and J sheds 4 bases, leaving 10 bases between their ends.